Given below is one T cell receptor beta chain in context. Its antigen is not identified. The junction departs from germline at one end; a sequencing error may be responsible. This sample was taken from a study of blood T cells in healthy people across ages. General study findings and limits: Total diversity from one million sequenced T cells was likely underestimated.

Primed by a sample-barcoded 5' primer and a J-beta primer mix, a second PCR proceeded for about 6 to 11 cycles. In TCRdb, the 5' RACE reads were re-called with MiXCR into one record per CDR3 protein. The table has approximately 850,000 distinct CDR3 sequences, roughly 50% seen once. Looked up from germline, CDR1 is MNHEY and CDR2 is SMNVEV (reference sequence). The CDR3 has 13 amino acids. Source material: blood. The receptor's source is a man younger than 40 in good health. The V gene is TRBV27, the J gene TRBJ2-7; D ambiguous. The CDR3 is CANSRNEVYEQYF. DNA for the CDR3: TGTGCCAACAGTCGTAATGAGGTCTACGAGCAGTACTTC.